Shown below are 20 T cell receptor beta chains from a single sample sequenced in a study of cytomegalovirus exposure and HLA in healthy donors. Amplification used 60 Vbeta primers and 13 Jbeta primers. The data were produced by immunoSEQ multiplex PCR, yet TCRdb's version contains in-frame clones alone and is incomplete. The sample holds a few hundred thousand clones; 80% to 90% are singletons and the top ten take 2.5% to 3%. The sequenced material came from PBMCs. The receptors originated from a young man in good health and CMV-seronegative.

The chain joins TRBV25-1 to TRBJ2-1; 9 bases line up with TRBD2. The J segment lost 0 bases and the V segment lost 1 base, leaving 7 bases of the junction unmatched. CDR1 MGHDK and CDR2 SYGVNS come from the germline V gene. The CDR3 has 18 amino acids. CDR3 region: CASSESKTSGPSYNEQFF. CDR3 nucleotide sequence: TGTGCCAGCAGTGAATCCAAGACTAGCGGCCCCTCCTACAATGAGCAGTTCTTC.

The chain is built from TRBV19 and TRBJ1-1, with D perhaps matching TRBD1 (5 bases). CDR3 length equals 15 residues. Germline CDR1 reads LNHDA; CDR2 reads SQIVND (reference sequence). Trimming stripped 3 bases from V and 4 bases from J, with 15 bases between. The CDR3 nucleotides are TGTGCCAGTAGTATGTCCCCAGGGCGAGTCACTGAAGCTTTCTTT. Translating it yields CASSMSPGRVTEAFF.

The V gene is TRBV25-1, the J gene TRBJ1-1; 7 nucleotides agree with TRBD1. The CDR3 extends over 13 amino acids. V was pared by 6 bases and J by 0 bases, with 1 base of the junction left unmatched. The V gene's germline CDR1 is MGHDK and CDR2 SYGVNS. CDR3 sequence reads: CASRTGLNTEAFF. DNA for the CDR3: TGTGCCAGCAGGACAGGGCTGAACACTGAAGCTTTCTTT.

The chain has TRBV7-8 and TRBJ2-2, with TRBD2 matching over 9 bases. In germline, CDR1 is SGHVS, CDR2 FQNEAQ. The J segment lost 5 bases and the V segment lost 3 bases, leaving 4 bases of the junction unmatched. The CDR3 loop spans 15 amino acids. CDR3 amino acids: CASSFGTSRTGELFF. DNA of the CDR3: TGTGCCAGCAGCTTCGGGACTAGCAGGACCGGGGAGCTGTTTTTT.

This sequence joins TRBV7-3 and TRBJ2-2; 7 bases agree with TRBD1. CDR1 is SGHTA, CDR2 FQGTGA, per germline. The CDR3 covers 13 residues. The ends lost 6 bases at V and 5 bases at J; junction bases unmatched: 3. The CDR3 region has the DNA TGTGCCAGCAGGTCAGGGGGAACCGGGGAGCTGTTTTTT. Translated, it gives CASRSGGTGELFF.

CDR3 protein: CASRIAGGGPSNEQFF. For the CDR3, the DNA is TGTGCCAGCAGAATAGCGGGGGGCGGCCCCTCCAATGAGCAGTTCTTC. This chain links TRBV28 with TRBJ2-1, with 10 bases fitting TRBD2. Germline V gene data show CDR1 as MDHEN and CDR2 as SYDVKM. Losses at the gene ends were 6 bases for V and 6 bases for J; bases not matched to a gene: 11. The CDR3 consists of 16 residues.

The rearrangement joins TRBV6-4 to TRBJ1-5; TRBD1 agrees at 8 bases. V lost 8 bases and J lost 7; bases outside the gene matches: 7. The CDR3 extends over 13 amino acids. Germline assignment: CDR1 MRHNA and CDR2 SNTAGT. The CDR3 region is CASPGQAMQPQHF. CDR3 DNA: TGTGCCAGCCCGGGACAGGCGATGCAGCCCCAGCATTTT.

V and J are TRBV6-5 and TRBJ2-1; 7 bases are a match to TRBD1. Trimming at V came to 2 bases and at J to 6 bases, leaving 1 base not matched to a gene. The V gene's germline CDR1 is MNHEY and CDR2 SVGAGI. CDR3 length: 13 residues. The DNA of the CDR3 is TGTGCCAGCAGTTACAACAGGGGCAATGAGCAGTTCTTC. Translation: CASSYNRGNEQFF.

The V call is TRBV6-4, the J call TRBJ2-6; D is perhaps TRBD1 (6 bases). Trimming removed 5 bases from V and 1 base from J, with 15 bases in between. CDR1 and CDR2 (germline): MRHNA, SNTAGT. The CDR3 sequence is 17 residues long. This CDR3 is CASSPEKTGSGANVLTF. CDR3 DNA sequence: TGTGCCAGCAGTCCCGAGAAAACAGGGTCTGGGGCCAACGTCCTGACTTTC.

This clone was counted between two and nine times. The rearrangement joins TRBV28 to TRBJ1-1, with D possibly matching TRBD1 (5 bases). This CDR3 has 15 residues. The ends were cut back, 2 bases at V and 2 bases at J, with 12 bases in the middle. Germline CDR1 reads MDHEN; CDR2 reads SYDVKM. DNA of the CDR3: TGTGCCAGCAGTTTAATAATCCAGGGAAACACTGAAGCTTTCTTT. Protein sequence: CASSLIIQGNTEAFF.

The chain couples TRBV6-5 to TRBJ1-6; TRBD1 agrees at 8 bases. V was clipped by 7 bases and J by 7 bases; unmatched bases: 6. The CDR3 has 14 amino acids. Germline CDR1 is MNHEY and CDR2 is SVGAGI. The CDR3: CASKQGTGNSPLHF. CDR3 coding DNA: TGTGCCAGCAAGCAGGGGACAGGAAATTCACCCCTCCACTTT.

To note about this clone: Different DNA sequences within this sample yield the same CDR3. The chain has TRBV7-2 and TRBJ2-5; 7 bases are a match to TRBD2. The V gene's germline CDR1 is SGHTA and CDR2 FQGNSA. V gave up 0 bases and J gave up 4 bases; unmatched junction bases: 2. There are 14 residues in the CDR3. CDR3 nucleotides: TGTGCCAGCAGCTTAGCGGGGAGGGGAGAGACCCAGTACTTC. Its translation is CASSLAGRGETQYF. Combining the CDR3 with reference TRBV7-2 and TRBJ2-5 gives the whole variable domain GAGVSQSPSNKVTEKGKDVELRCDPISGHTALYWYRQSLGQGLEFLIYFQGNSAPDKSGLPSDRFSAERTGGSVSTLTIQRTQQEDSAVYLCASSLAGRGETQYFGPGTRLLVL.

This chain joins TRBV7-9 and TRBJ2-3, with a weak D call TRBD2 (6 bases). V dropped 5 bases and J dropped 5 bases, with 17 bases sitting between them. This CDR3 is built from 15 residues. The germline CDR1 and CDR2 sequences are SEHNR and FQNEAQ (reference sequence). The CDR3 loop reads CASSQDGGSVDTQYF. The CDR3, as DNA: TGTGCCAGCAGCCAGGACGGGGGATCGGTAGATACGCAGTATTTT.

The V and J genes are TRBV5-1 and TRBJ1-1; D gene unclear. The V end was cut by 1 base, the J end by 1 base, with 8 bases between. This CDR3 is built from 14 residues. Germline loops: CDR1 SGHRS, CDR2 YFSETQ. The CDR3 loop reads CASSLSPKNTEAFF. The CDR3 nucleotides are TGCGCCAGCAGCTTGAGCCCGAAGAACACTGAAGCTTTCTTT.

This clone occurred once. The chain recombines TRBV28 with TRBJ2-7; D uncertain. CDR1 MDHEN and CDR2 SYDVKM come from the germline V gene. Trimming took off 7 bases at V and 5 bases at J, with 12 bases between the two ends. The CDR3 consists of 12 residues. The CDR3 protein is CASKVLGNEQYF. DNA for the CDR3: TGTGCCAGCAAAGTCTTGGGCAACGAGCAGTACTTC.

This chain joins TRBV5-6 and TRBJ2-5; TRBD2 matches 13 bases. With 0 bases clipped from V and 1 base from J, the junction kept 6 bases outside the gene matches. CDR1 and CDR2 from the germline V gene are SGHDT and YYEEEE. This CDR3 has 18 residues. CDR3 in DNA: TGTGCCAGCAGCTTGGAACTAGCGGGGGGGTGGGGCCAAGAGACCCAGTACTTC. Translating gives CASSLELAGGWGQETQYF. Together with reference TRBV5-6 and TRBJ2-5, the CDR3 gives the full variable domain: DAGVTQSPTHLIKTRGQQVTLRCSPKSGHDTVSWYQQALGQGPQFIFQYYEEEERQRGNFPDRFSGHQFPNYSSELNVNALLLGDSALYLCASSLELAGGWGQETQYFGPGTRLLVL.

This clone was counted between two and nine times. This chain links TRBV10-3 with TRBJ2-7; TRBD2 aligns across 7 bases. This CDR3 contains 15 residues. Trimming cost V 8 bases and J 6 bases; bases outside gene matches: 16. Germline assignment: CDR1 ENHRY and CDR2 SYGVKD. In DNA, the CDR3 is TGTGCCATCTCTGGATTAGGGGCGGGGAGGGGCGAGCAGTACTTC. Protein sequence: CAISGLGAGRGEQYF.

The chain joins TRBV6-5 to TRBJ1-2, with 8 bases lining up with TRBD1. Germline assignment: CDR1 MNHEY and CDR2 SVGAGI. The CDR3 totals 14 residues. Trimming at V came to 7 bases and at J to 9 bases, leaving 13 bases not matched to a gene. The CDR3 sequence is CASIHPTGAPRYTF. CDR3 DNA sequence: TGTGCCAGCATCCACCCGACAGGGGCTCCTCGCTACACCTTC.

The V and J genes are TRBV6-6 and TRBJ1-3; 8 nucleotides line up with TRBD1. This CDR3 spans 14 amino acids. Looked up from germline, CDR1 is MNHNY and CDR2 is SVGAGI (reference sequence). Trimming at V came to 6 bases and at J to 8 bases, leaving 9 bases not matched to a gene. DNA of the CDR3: TGTGCCAGCAGGGACAGGGTAGTATGGGACACCATATATTTT. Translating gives CASRDRVVWDTIYF.

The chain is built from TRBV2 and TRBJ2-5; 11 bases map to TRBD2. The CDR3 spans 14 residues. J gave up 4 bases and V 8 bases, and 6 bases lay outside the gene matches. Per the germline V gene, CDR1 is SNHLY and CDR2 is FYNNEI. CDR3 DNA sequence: TGTGCCAGCCATAGCGGGGGGGCCGGAGAGACCCAGTACTTC. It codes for CASHSGGAGETQYF. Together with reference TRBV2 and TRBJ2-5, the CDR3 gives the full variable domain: EPEVTQTPSHQVTQMGQEVILRCVPISNHLYFYWYRQILGQKVEFLVSFYNNEISEKSEIFDDQFSVERPDGSNFTLKIRSTKLEDSAMYFCASHSGGAGETQYFGPGTRLLVL.